The rows below give T cell receptor beta chains drawn from one sample of a study of shared clonotypes between healthy human individuals. Sequencing was performed with immunoSEQ multiplex PCR; in TCRdb, only in-frame clones are kept and a portion is missing. The sample includes roughly 590,000 clones, just under 97% of them seen just once. The specimen was naive CD8+ T cells sorted from blood. The receptors derive from a woman in her twenties or thirties in good health. Both conserved end residues are part of each CDR3. The D gene is left open where the match is weak. Some rows mark clone size as missing; the rest say once, few, many or name a class of expanded clone.

d_call j_call clone_size v_call cdr3_aa cdr3_nt
. TRBJ2-1 many TRBV28 CASSLRTAYNEQFF TGTGCCAGCAGTTTAAGGACAGCCTACAATGAGCAGTTCTTC
TRBD1 TRBJ2-3 . TRBV27 CASSPSGQGITDTQYF TGTGCCAGCAGTCCCTCGGGACAGGGGATAACAGATACGCAGTATTTT
. TRBJ2-1 . TRBV7-6 CASSLGGSNEQFF TGTGCCAGCAGCTTAGGGGGGAGCAATGAGCAGTTCTTC
. TRBJ1-1 . TRBV28 CASSQTANTEAFF TGTGCCAGCAGTCAGACAGCCAACACTGAAGCTTTCTTT
TRBD1 TRBJ2-7 . TRBV27 CASSFTLGTGSYEQYF TGTGCCAGCAGTTTCACCCTTGGGACAGGATCCTACGAGCAGTACTTC
. TRBJ2-7 . TRBV7-9 CASSSSTSRGPYEQYF TGTGCCAGCAGCTCATCAACTAGCAGGGGCCCCTACGAGCAGTACTTC
TRBD2 TRBJ2-1 . TRBV27 CASSPRVAGSYNEQFF TGTGCCAGCAGTCCCCGAGTAGCGGGTTCCTACAATGAGCAGTTCTTC
TRBD2 TRBJ2-3 . TRBV27 CASTSGTGDTQYF TGTGCCAGCACTAGCGGGACGGGGGATACGCAGTATTTT
. TRBJ1-2 few TRBV2 CASMGVGGYGYTF TGTGCCAGCATGGGGGTAGGGGGCTATGGCTACACCTTC
TRBD2 TRBJ2-3 . TRBV28 CASSFVSSGTISTDTQYF TGTGCCAGCAGTTTTGTCTCTAGCGGGACCATTAGCACAGATACGCAGTATTTT
TRBD1 TRBJ2-7 . TRBV27 CASSAYRGNSEYEQYF TGTGCCAGCAGTGCATACAGGGGGAATAGCGAGTACGAGCAGTACTTC
. TRBJ1-1 . TRBV7-9 CASSLWGSNTEAFF TGTGCCAGCAGCTTGTGGGGTTCGAACACTGAAGCTTTCTTT
. TRBJ1-3 . TRBV29-1 CSLLPAGGNTIYF TGCAGCCTATTACCGGCCGGGGGAAACACCATATATTTT
TRBD1 TRBJ2-7 . TRBV27 CASSRGTGPTYEQYF TGTGCCAGCAGTCGGGGGACAGGCCCTACCTACGAGCAGTACTTC
. TRBJ2-1 . TRBV21-1 CASSIPQGDLGNEQFF TGTGCCAGCAGCATCCCTCAGGGGGATCTTGGCAATGAGCAGTTCTTC
. TRBJ1-1 once TRBV6-6 CASCGWSGNGDTEAFF TGTGCCAGCTGTGGGTGGTCGGGGAACGGGGACACTGAAGCTTTCTTT
TRBD1 TRBJ2-7 . TRBV7-7 CASSPRQGSYEQYF TGTGCCAGCAGCCCACGACAGGGAAGCTACGAGCAGTACTTC
. TRBJ2-1 once TRBV7-9 CASSSEGSSYNEQFF TGTGCCAGCAGCTCAGAGGGTAGCTCCTACAATGAGCAGTTCTTC
. TRBJ1-1 . TRBV6-5 CASSYIRGIPLAAFF TGTGCCAGCAGTTACATACGGGGAATCCCCCTCGCTGCTTTCTTT
. TRBJ2-5 . TRBV27 CASSFRGVLGETQYF TGTGCCAGCAGTTTCAGGGGAGTTCTAGGGGAGACCCAGTACTTC
. TRBJ2-1 . TRBV6-1 CASSEYGSYNEQFF TGTGCCAGCAGTGAGTACGGCTCCTACAATGAGCAGTTCTTC
TRBD1 TRBJ1-2 . TRBV6-5 CASSFGQGVFYGYTF TGTGCCAGCAGTTTTGGACAGGGGGTTTTCTATGGCTACACCTTC
. TRBJ2-7 . TRBV5-4 CASSLESGEQYF TGTGCCAGCAGCTTGGAGAGCGGCGAGCAGTACTTC
. TRBJ2-7 . TRBV4-1 CASSQDLDILLYEQYF TGCGCCAGCAGCCAAGATCTGGACATACTACTCTACGAGCAGTACTTC